One sample yielded the 19 T cell receptor beta chains listed below, sequenced in a study of neurological immune-mediated disorders. Each CDR3 protein gets one entry after TCRdb re-called the 5' RACE reads with MiXCR. Counted here are tens of thousands of distinct CDR3 sequences, under 13% occurring once; the ten biggest clones make up about 1.8%. Sample: PBMCs. The source of these receptors is a man aged 35-49 years in good health.

This clonotype appeared many times. The rearrangement links TRBV7-8 to TRBJ2-3; 9 nucleotides align to TRBD2. J was trimmed by 1 base and V by 5 bases; bases with no gene match: 10. This CDR3 spans 17 amino acids. Germline loops: CDR1 SGHVS, CDR2 FQNEAQ. DNA of the CDR3: TGTGCCAGCAGCCCCAATCAAGCGGGGGGCCGCACAGATACGCAGTATTTT. This sequence encodes CASSPNQAGGRTDTQYF.

This clonotype was seen many times. The chain carries TRBV6-5 and TRBJ2-7; D not certain. Trimming removed 6 bases at V and 4 bases at J, with 7 bases between. CDR1 is MNHEY and CDR2 is SVGAGI in the germline V gene. This CDR3 contains 11 residues. The CDR3 loop is CASRILYEQYF. The CDR3 DNA sequence: TGTGCCAGCAGGATCCTTTACGAGCAGTACTTC.

Within the sample, this clonotype is medium-sized. The rearrangement uses TRBV7-2 and TRBJ2-3; the match to TRBD2 covers 7 bases. CDR3 length: 17 residues. Germline CDR1 is SGHTA and CDR2 is FQGNSA. The V gene end was trimmed by 6 bases and the J gene end by 3 bases; junction bases not matched to a gene: 15. The CDR3 spells CASSSLLGGGVTDTQYF. The CDR3 nucleotides read TGTGCCAGCAGTTCCCTCCTGGGCGGGGGTGTAACAGATACGCAGTATTTT.

In its sample, this clonotype was seen many times. This chain joins TRBV5-1 and TRBJ2-1; D is ambiguous. Germline assignment: CDR1 SGHRS and CDR2 YFSETQ. V lost 1 base and J 3 bases, leaving 11 bases between the germline ends. This CDR3 contains 15 residues. The CDR3 reads CASSLTGENYNEQFF. The CDR3 DNA follows: TGCGCCAGCAGCTTGACCGGAGAAAACTACAATGAGCAGTTCTTC.

This clonotype appeared many times. The chain has TRBV19 and TRBJ1-1; D is unclear. CDR3 length: 13 residues. In germline, CDR1 is LNHDA, CDR2 SQIVND (reference sequence). V gave up 7 bases and J gave up 5 bases, with 14 bases separating them. For the CDR3, the DNA is TGTGCCAGTACCTCAGGAGGACGAACTGAAGCTTTCTTT. Translated, it gives CASTSGGRTEAFF.

This clonotype rates as medium-sized. The chain couples TRBV29-1 to TRBJ2-5, with 15 bases that match TRBD2. The trim removed 4 bases at V and 4 bases at J, leaving 4 bases unmatched. Germline CDR1 is SQVTM and CDR2 is ANQGSEA. The CDR3 consists of 15 residues. CDR3 in DNA: TGCAGCGTTGGAGGACTAGCGGGAGGGGGAGAGACCCAGTACTTC. Translating it yields CSVGGLAGGGETQYF.

This clonotype is a singleton in its sample. A read error may account for a junction end that differs from germline. The V call is TRBV2, the J call TRBJ2-5; the D is unclear. The CDR3 length is 14 residues. Germline lookup yields CDR1 SNHLY and CDR2 FYNNEI. This chain's CDR3 is CARTPRTRMETKYF. The CDR3 DNA sequence: TGTGCCAGAACCCCTAGGACCAGGATGGAGACCAAGTACTTC.

This clonotype came up many times. The chain is built from TRBV12-3 or TRBV12-4 and TRBJ1-3, with D tentatively TRBD1 (5 bases). The V end was cut by 3 bases, the J end by 2 bases, with 8 bases between. The CDR3 length is 14 residues. The CDR3 DNA sequence: TGTGCCAGCAGTTTCAGGGATCCTGGAAACACCATATATTTT. This codes for CASSFRDPGNTIYF.

In its sample, this clonotype was seen many times. The chain couples TRBV28 to TRBJ1-4; 8 bases match TRBD1. Germline lookup yields CDR1 MDHEN and CDR2 SYDVKM. V shed 3 bases and J 7 bases; nucleotides not matched to a gene: 4. The CDR3 extends over 14 amino acids. CDR3 region: CASSLAGGLEKLFF. CDR3 DNA sequence: TGTGCCAGCAGTTTGGCAGGGGGCCTTGAAAAACTGTTTTTT.

Ten or more counts support this clonotype. This chain connects TRBV5-1 to TRBJ2-1, with D possibly being TRBD1 or TRBD2 (5 bases each). V lost 2 bases to trimming and J lost 10 bases, with 13 bases between them. Germline V gene sequence: CDR1 SGHRS, CDR2 YFSETQ. This CDR3 has 13 residues. This CDR3 reads CASSLRDRGEQFF. Written as DNA, the CDR3 is TGCGCCAGCAGCTTACGGGACCGGGGCGAGCAGTTCTTC.

This clonotype has ten or more counts. This chain uses TRBV3-1 with TRBJ1-5; D call uncertain. CDR3 length equals 15 residues. V was shortened by 2 bases and J by 6 bases, with 14 bases between the two germline ends. Germline assignment: CDR1 LGHDT and CDR2 YNNKEL (reference sequence). The CDR3 DNA follows: TGTGCCAGCAGCCAAAAATATGAGCCTTTTCAGCCCCAGCATTTT. This encodes CASSQKYEPFQPQHF. Filled out from reference TRBV3-1 and TRBJ1-5, the complete variable domain reads DTAVSQTPKYLVTQMGNDKSIKCEQNLGHDTMYWYKQDSKKFLKIMFSYNNKELIINETVPNRFSPKSPDKAHLNLHINSLELGDSAVYFCASSQKYEPFQPQHFGDGTRLSIL.

A note on this clonotype: This could be a read error, since a much larger clone is one nucleotide away. This rearrangement joins TRBV12-3 or TRBV12-4 to TRBJ1-1; no reliable D call. V lost 4 bases and J 10 bases, leaving 10 bases between the germline ends. The CDR3 has 11 amino acids. In nucleotides, the CDR3 is TGTGCCAGCAGTTATTGGGAGAGAGCTTTCTTT. As protein: CASSYWERAFF.

The chain employs TRBV30 and TRBJ2-2; D gene uncertain. The CDR3 contains 13 residues. The germline CDR1 and CDR2 sequences are GTSNPN and SVGIG (reference sequence). The V gene lost 2 bases and the J gene lost 4 bases, with 8 bases spanning the gap. CDR3 residues: CAWSYSSTGELFF. In DNA, the CDR3 is TGTGCCTGGAGTTACAGTAGCACCGGGGAGCTGTTTTTT.

In this sample, this clonotype turned up many times. This rearrangement joins TRBV12-3 or TRBV12-4 to TRBJ2-3, with TRBD1 as a possible D gene (6 bases). V gave up 6 bases and J gave up 5 bases, with 18 bases separating them. The CDR3 sequence is 15 residues long. CDR3 residues: CASRPSATGRDTQYF. In DNA, the CDR3 is TGTGCCAGCAGACCCTCCGCGACAGGCAGAGATACGCAGTATTTT.

This clonotype came up many times. CDR3 amino acids: CASSLSGGGNQPQHF. The CDR3 DNA reads as TGCGCCAGCAGCTTATCGGGCGGAGGCAATCAGCCCCAGCATTTT. The V call is TRBV5-1, the J call TRBJ1-5; the D is unclear. The CDR3 loop spans 15 amino acids. The V and J ends lost 2 bases and 2 bases respectively, with 11 bases between them. The germline gives CDR1 SGHRS, CDR2 YFSETQ.

There are many counts of this clonotype. This chain connects TRBV5-1 to TRBJ2-1, with D perhaps TRBD2 (6 bases). Germline CDR1 reads SGHRS; CDR2 reads YFSETQ. Trimming took off 0 bases at V and 7 bases at J, with 11 bases between the two ends. The CDR3 length is 14 residues. The CDR3 spells CASSLEEGRNEQFF. CDR3 in DNA: TGCGCCAGCAGCTTGGAAGAGGGGAGGAATGAGCAGTTCTTC.

This clonotype was counted at least ten times. This chain connects TRBV27 to TRBJ2-5, with unresolved D. The V and J ends lost 0 bases and 5 bases respectively, with 13 bases between them. This CDR3 has 15 amino acids. Germline values: CDR1 MNHEY, CDR2 SMNVEV (reference sequence). Here the CDR3 DNA reads TGTGCCAGCAGTTTATCGTCGGCGCTGGGGGAGACCCAGTACTTC. It translates to CASSLSSALGETQYF.

This clonotype was detected ten times or more. The chain combines TRBV20-1 with TRBJ2-7; D gene unclear. Germline V lookup: CDR1 DFQATT, CDR2 SNEGSKA (reference sequence). The CDR3 covers 13 residues. Between the trimmed V and J ends, which lost 2 bases and 5 bases, there was a span of 13 bases. Written as DNA, the CDR3 is TGCAGTGCTAGATCTGCACCCGCCCACGAGCAGTACTTC. It encodes CSARSAPAHEQYF.

About this clonotype: Its ends do not fully match the called genes, so a read error is possible. The chain is built from TRBV5-1 and TRBJ2-7; tentative D call: TRBD2 (6 bases). CDR3 length: 13 residues. Germline V gene sequence: CDR1 SGHRS, CDR2 YFSETQ. CDR3 DNA: TGCGCCAGCAGCCGGGGGAACGGGGACGAGAAGTACTTC. The encoded protein is CASSRGNGDEKYF.